What follows is one TCR beta chain and its context. Its specificity is unknown. The V end was cut by 5 bases, the J end by 8 bases, with 9 bases between. This CDR3 region has 10 residues. Germline assignment: CDR1 DFQATT and CDR2 SNEGSKA (reference sequence). Donation came from healthy Caucasian individuals in Russia who were aged about 6 to 95. The record originates from a study of blood T cells in healthy people across ages. Study outcomes and limitations: Any changes in expanded clonotypes were possibly confounded, as donor CMV status remained unknown. Without sorted subsets, naive and antigen-experienced compartments could not be conclusively compared. Naive CD4+ cells and diversity were both higher in long-lived donors than in aged donors.

The use of a sample-barcoded 5' primer and a J-beta primer mix characterized a second PCR of roughly 6 to 11 cycles. TCRdb analysed the 5' RACE reads with MiXCR anew, one entry per CDR3 protein. Here the sample spans some 730,000 distinct CDR3 sequences, 22% being singletons. The sequencing sample was made of blood. The chain carries TRBV20-1 and TRBJ1-1; no clear D gene. This sequence was found in a man in his 70s in good health. CDR3 loop: CSAPMYEAFF. For the CDR3, the DNA is TGCAGTGCTCCGATGTACGAAGCTTTCTTT.